This TCR beta chain comes out of a study of post-analysis software for immune sequencing data. Study-level points and caveats: Normalized Chao1 diversity was significantly reduced in patients versus controls. Samples sharing a preparation batch grouped tightly together when assessed by F measure. Five TRBV segments, including TRBV5-6, TRBV5-1 and TRBV20-1, were more frequent in patients than controls.

As concerns this clonotype: Antigen specificity is unknown.

The V end lost 1 base, the J end lost 6 bases, and 16 bases lay between the germline ends. Germline V CDR1 and CDR2: SGHKS, YYEKEE (reference sequence). The length of the CDR3 is 15 residues. Tagging with unique molecular identifiers was a feature of the TCR beta cDNA libraries. Input amounts of roughly 0.9 to 10 million T cells were used. These gave roughly 0.5 million cDNA molecules, so each molecule approximated one T cell. TCRdb reanalysed the PCR reads using MiXCR and keeps one entry per CDR3 protein. The table lists roughly 620,000 distinct CDR3 sequences, 40% to 50% of them singletons. The gene calls are TRBV5-5 and TRBJ1-2; D is unclear. The sequence came from a girl under 18 with multiple sclerosis. Sequences were obtained from blood. The CDR3 nucleotides are TGTGCCAGCAGCTTGAATGCGGTGGGAGGCGATGGCTACACCTTC. This gives the protein CASSLNAVGGDGYTF.